The 28 T cell receptor beta chains in this list originate from one sample, sequenced in a study of CD8+ T cells in alopecia areata. RNA was extracted and reverse transcribed into cDNA as the sequencing template. Sequenced by immunoSEQ multiplex PCR; TCRdb stores in-frame clones only, minus some. The sample includes some 200,000 clones, around three fifths seen only once; the top ten take 1.6%. As for treatment: oral pan-JAK inhibitor, 5-10 mg twice daily. The source was CD4+ T cells sorted from blood, collected at week 4, from a patient treated with tofacitinib. The receptors here all came from a human donor with alopecia areata.

This rearrangement joins TRBV29-1 to TRBJ2-5, with unresolved D. This CDR3 region has 13 residues. V lost 1 base and J 5 bases, leaving 11 bases between the germline ends. Germline V gene data show CDR1 as SQVTM and CDR2 as ANQGSEA. CDR3 in amino acids: CSVEVPYWETQYF. CDR3 coding DNA: TGCAGCGTTGAAGTTCCTTATTGGGAGACCCAGTACTTC.

The chain couples TRBV6-5 to TRBJ2-7; D is perhaps TRBD1 (6 bases). From germline, CDR1 is MNHEY and CDR2 SVGAGI. Trimming removed 6 bases from V and 2 bases from J, with 14 bases in between. The CDR3 contains 14 residues. The CDR3 nucleotides are TGTGCCAGCAGATCTGGACAGTTCGCCTACGAGCAGTACTTC. Amino acids: CASRSGQFAYEQYF.

The chain recombines TRBV15 with TRBJ2-7; TRBD1 is a possible D gene (5 bases). The V gene lost 0 bases and the J gene lost 6 bases, with 12 bases spanning the gap. CDR1 and CDR2 (germline): LNHNV, YYDKDF (reference sequence). This CDR3 region has 14 residues. The CDR3 spells CATSREAGLGEQYF. CDR3 nucleotides: TGTGCCACCAGCAGAGAAGCAGGGTTAGGCGAGCAGTACTTC. The entire variable domain, with the rest obtained from reference TRBV15 and TRBJ2-7, is as follows: DAMVIQNPRYQVTQFGKPVTLSCSQTLNHNVMYWYQQKSSQAPKLLFHYYDKDFNNEADTPDNFQSRRPNTSFCFLDIRSPGLGDTAMYLCATSREAGLGEQYFGPGTRLTVT.

This clone showed up just a few times. The chain joins TRBV11-3 to TRBJ2-1, with 11 bases that match TRBD2. Per the germline V gene, CDR1 is SGHNT and CDR2 is YENEEA. The junction had 4 bases not matched to a gene; V was cut back by 6 bases and J by 3 bases. The CDR3 length is 15 residues. Here the CDR3 reads CASSHSGGVYNEQFF. The DNA of the CDR3 is TGTGCCAGCAGTCATAGCGGGGGGGTCTACAATGAGCAGTTCTTC.

CDR3 DNA: TGCGCCAGCAGCGAGGGACAAAGCTCTGGAAACACCATATATTTT. Translating gives CASSEGQSSGNTIYF. The chain couples TRBV5-1 to TRBJ1-3, with D perhaps matching TRBD1 (6 bases). Deletions cut 4 bases from V and 0 bases from J, with 11 bases between. The CDR3 has 15 amino acids. Germline CDR1 reads SGHRS; CDR2 reads YFSETQ.

The V gene is TRBV11-3, the J gene TRBJ2-7, with D tentatively TRBD1 (6 bases). There are 13 residues in the CDR3. Trimming removed 6 bases at V and 5 bases at J, with 14 bases between. From germline, CDR1 is SGHNT and CDR2 YENEEA. This CDR3 is CASRQTGTHEQYF. The DNA of the CDR3 is TGTGCCAGCAGACAAACAGGGACCCACGAGCAGTACTTC.

This clone was picked up one time. CDR3 coding DNA: TGCGCCAGCAGCCAAGAATCGGGGGGAGGCCAAGAGACCCAGTACTTC. As protein: CASSQESGGGQETQYF. The rearrangement joins TRBV4-3 to TRBJ2-5; 7 bases align to TRBD2. The CDR3 covers 16 residues. The V segment lost 0 bases and the J segment 1 base; nucleotides outside the gene matches: 5. CDR1 is LGHNA and CDR2 is YSLEER in the germline V gene.

The chain is built from TRBV7-2 and TRBJ2-1; TRBD2 aligns across 11 bases. Trimming at V came to 5 bases and at J to 9 bases, leaving 12 bases not matched to a gene. CDR1 and CDR2 from the germline V gene are SGHTA and FQGNSA. CDR3 length: 16 residues. DNA for the CDR3: TGTGCCAGCAGCCTCGGCCCCCTAGCGGGGGGCGGTGAGCAGTTCTTC. Amino acid sequence: CASSLGPLAGGGEQFF.

The chain carries TRBV5-6 and TRBJ1-5; 8 bases are shared with TRBD1. Germline-derived CDR1 and CDR2 are SGHDT and YYEEEE. CDR3 length equals 16 residues. With V trimmed by 1 base and J by 4 bases, 7 bases remained unmatched. CDR3 sequence (DNA): TGTGCCAGCAGCTTGAGGACAGGGCATCCGAATCAGCCCCAGCATTTT. Protein product: CASSLRTGHPNQPQHF.

Only a few counts were recorded for this clone. The J gene is TRBJ2-1, the V gene TRBV30; TRBD2 agrees at 9 bases. From germline, CDR1 is GTSNPN and CDR2 SVGIG (reference sequence). V dropped 4 bases and J dropped 7; count of bases not matched to a gene: 14. This CDR3 has 16 amino acids. The CDR3 DNA reads TGTGCCTGGACCAACCCGGGTAGCGGGGGTTTTAATGAGCAGTTCTTC. Residues: CAWTNPGSGGFNEQFF.

The chain uses TRBV7-2 and TRBJ2-3; D may be TRBD2 (5 bases). Trimming removed 4 bases from V and 2 bases from J, with 13 bases in between. CDR3 length equals 15 residues. CDR1 is SGHTA and CDR2 is FQGNSA in the germline V gene. CDR3: CASSSRPDYTDTQYF. The DNA for the CDR3 is TGTGCCAGCAGCTCCCGCCCCGACTACACAGATACGCAGTATTTT.

This clone was seen a single time. The genes are TRBV5-6 and TRBJ1-4; D possibly corresponds to TRBD1 (5 bases). Trimming removed 1 base from V and 7 bases from J, with 11 bases in between. This CDR3 spans 14 amino acids. CDR1 is SGHDT and CDR2 is YYEEEE in the germline V gene. The CDR3 loop is CASSLQGMVEKLFF. CDR3 DNA sequence: TGTGCCAGCAGCTTGCAGGGAATGGTTGAAAAACTGTTTTTT.

This chain joins TRBV19 and TRBJ1-5; 7 nucleotides align to TRBD1. Germline trimming cut 8 bases from V and 5 bases from J; bases unmatched to any gene: 6. Germline V gene sequence: CDR1 LNHDA, CDR2 SQIVND (reference sequence). The CDR3 spans 13 residues. This CDR3 is CASCRDRDQPQHF. The CDR3 nucleotides are TGTGCCAGTTGCCGGGACAGAGATCAGCCCCAGCATTTT.

V gene TRBV7-7 combines with J gene TRBJ2-5; D gene uncertain. The CDR3 has 13 amino acids. V lost 3 bases, J lost 3 bases, and 8 bases lay in between. Looked up from germline, CDR1 is SSHAT and CDR2 is FNYEAQ (reference sequence). In DNA, the CDR3 is TGTGCCAGCAGCTTCGGCACTGAAGAGACCCAGTACTTC. It is translated as CASSFGTEETQYF.

V and J are TRBV5-1 and TRBJ2-7, with D maybe TRBD1 (6 bases). The CDR3 length is 15 residues. Trimming left V 0 bases short and J 3 bases short, with 13 bases between. Per germline, CDR1 SGHRS and CDR2 YFSETQ. The CDR3 DNA reads TGCGCCAGCAGCTTGGGCGACAGGTTGCACTACGAGCAGTACTTC. Encoded protein: CASSLGDRLHYEQYF.

The V call is TRBV25-1, the J call TRBJ2-5; a possible D gene is TRBD2 (5 bases). CDR1 and CDR2 from the germline V gene are MGHDK and SYGVNS. V was cut by 8 bases and J by 1 base, with 17 bases left in between. The CDR3 covers 15 residues. The CDR3 DNA is TGTGCCAGCGCCCTGTATGCCGGGGTCCAAGAGACCCAGTACTTC. It encodes CASALYAGVQETQYF.

The chain joins TRBV9 to TRBJ2-1; 15 nucleotides match TRBD2. Germline loops: CDR1 SGDLS, CDR2 YYNGEE. The CDR3 covers 18 residues. With 4 bases clipped from V and 3 bases from J, the junction kept 8 bases outside the gene matches. The CDR3 DNA sequence: TGTGCCAGCAGCCGGACTAGCGGGGGGGCCGAGAACTACAATGAGCAGTTCTTC. The encoded protein is CASSRTSGGAENYNEQFF. The entire variable domain, with the rest obtained from reference TRBV9 and TRBJ2-1, is as follows: DSGVTQTPKHLITATGQRVTLRCSPRSGDLSVYWYQQSLDQGLQFLIQYYNGEERAKGNILERFSAQQFPDLHSELNLSSLELGDSALYFCASSRTSGGAENYNEQFFGPGTRLTVL.

The rearrangement links TRBV11-2 to TRBJ2-1, with D uncertain. CDR1 is SGHAT and CDR2 is FQNNGV in the germline V gene. The V end was cut by 0 bases, the J end by 8 bases, with 11 bases between. The CDR3 extends over 14 amino acids. The CDR3 coding sequence is TGTGCCAGCAGCTTAGACCCCACTAATCATGAGCAGTTCTTC. Protein product: CASSLDPTNHEQFF.

The chain links TRBV4-3 to TRBJ2-3, with TRBD2 matching 9 bases. The length of the CDR3 is 20 residues. The germline gives CDR1 LGHNA, CDR2 YSLEER. V lost 1 base and J lost 0; bases outside the gene matches: 14. The CDR3 protein is CASSQGARAGGYTSTDTQYF. The DNA of the CDR3 is TGCGCCAGCAGCCAAGGCGCGCGCGCGGGGGGGTATACTAGCACAGATACGCAGTATTTT.

J is TRBJ1-2 and V is TRBV30; D is uncertain. The CDR3 consists of 16 residues. Trimming cost V 1 base and J 0 bases, with 15 bases left between them. CDR1 GTSNPN and CDR2 SVGIG come from the germline V gene (reference sequence). In nucleotides, the CDR3 is TGTGCCTGGAGTGCACTTTATGGAGGTGCTAACTATGGCTACACCTTC. Translation: CAWSALYGGANYGYTF.

The rearrangement links TRBV29-1 to TRBJ2-3; the D is unclear. The CDR3 spans 14 residues. Trimming stripped 5 bases from V and 0 bases from J, with 12 bases between. Looked up from germline, CDR1 is SQVTM and CDR2 is ANQGSEA. The CDR3 loop is CSVTSPDSTDTQYF. The DNA of the CDR3 is TGCAGCGTTACTTCCCCGGACAGCACAGATACGCAGTATTTT.

The chain is built from TRBV11-2 and TRBJ1-4; 7 nucleotides align to TRBD1. Germline assignment: CDR1 SGHAT and CDR2 FQNNGV. This CDR3 spans 16 amino acids. Trimming at V came to 0 bases and at J to 2 bases, leaving 3 bases not matched to a gene. The CDR3 DNA is TGTGCCAGCAGCTTAGAGGGGACAGCGACTAATGAAAAACTGTTTTTT. Its protein product is CASSLEGTATNEKLFF.

This clone was seen a handful of times. This chain links TRBV14 with TRBJ2-2; D unresolved. The V gene's germline CDR1 is SGHDN and CDR2 FVKESK. V lost 7 bases and J 3 bases, leaving 9 bases between the germline ends. CDR3 length equals 13 residues. CDR3 loop: CASNALHTGELFF. DNA for the CDR3: TGTGCCAGCAATGCACTTCACACCGGGGAGCTGTTTTTT.

This clone has just a few counts. The chain carries TRBV29-1 and TRBJ2-7, with D possibly TRBD1 on 5 matching bases. The germline gives CDR1 SQVTM, CDR2 ANQGSEA. There are 16 residues in the CDR3. Trimming took off 5 bases at V and 4 bases at J, with 24 bases between the two ends. Here the CDR3 reads CSVTPSPGQGIYEQYF. The DNA for the CDR3 is TGCAGCGTTACGCCCTCACCAGGACAAGGGATATACGAGCAGTACTTC.

V and J are TRBV29-1 and TRBJ1-2; D call uncertain. Germline V gene sequence: CDR1 SQVTM, CDR2 ANQGSEA. This CDR3 spans 13 amino acids. V was cut by 3 bases and J by 6 bases, with 14 bases left in between. CDR3: CSVDEGLKDGYTF. The CDR3 DNA follows: TGCAGCGTTGATGAGGGCCTAAAGGATGGCTACACCTTC.

This clone was detected once. The V call is TRBV30, the J call TRBJ1-2, with D possibly being TRBD1 (6 bases). V was clipped by 7 bases and J by 8 bases, with 14 bases between them. The length of the CDR3 is 11 residues. Germline lookup yields CDR1 GTSNPN and CDR2 SVGIG (reference sequence). The CDR3 coding sequence is TGTGCCTCTCAACAGGGAGTCGGCTACACCTTC. It yields the protein CASQQGVGYTF.

The CDR3 DNA reads as TGCAGCGGGGCCGGGGCAAATACTGAAGCTTTCTTT. This gives the protein CSGAGANTEAFF. This rearrangement joins TRBV29-1 to TRBJ1-1; D perhaps matches TRBD1 (5 bases). The CDR3 covers 12 residues. The germline V and J ends were trimmed by 7 bases and 5 bases, with 14 bases remaining between them. Germline lookup yields CDR1 SQVTM and CDR2 ANQGSEA. Supplemented by reference TRBV29-1 and TRBJ1-1, the full variable domain reads SAVISQKPSRDICQRGTSLTIQCQVDSQVTMMFWYRQQPGQSLTLIATANQGSEATYESGFVIDKFPISRPNLTFSTLTVSNMSPEDSSIYLCSGAGANTEAFFGQGTRLTVV.

The rearrangement links TRBV30 to TRBJ1-6, with TRBD1 matching over 7 bases. The CDR3 loop spans 15 amino acids. The junction had 9 bases not matched to a gene; V was cut back by 3 bases and J by 7 bases. Germline loops: CDR1 GTSNPN, CDR2 SVGIG (reference sequence). CDR3 sequence: CAWSGGDSLNSPLHF. As DNA, the CDR3 is TGTGCCTGGAGCGGTGGGGACAGTTTAAATTCACCCCTCCACTTT.